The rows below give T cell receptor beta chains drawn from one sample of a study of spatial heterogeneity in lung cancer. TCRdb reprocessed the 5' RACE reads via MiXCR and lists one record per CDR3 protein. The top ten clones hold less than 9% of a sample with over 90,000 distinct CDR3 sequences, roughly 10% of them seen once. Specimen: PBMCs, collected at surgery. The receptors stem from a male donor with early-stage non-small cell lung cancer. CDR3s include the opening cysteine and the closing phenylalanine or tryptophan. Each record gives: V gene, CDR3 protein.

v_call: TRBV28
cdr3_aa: CASSSPAGFEGYTF

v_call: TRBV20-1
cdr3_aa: CSAPLMEGTSGSSYNEQFF

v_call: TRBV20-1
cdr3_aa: CSARDDSARTEAFF

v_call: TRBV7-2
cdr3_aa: CASSLDRGRLFF

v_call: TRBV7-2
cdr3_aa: CASSLDRNNEAFF

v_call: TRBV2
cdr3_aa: CASRDSIKNIQYF

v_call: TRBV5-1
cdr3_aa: CASSLGPGGPNGELFF

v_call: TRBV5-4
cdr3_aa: CASSFERETQYF

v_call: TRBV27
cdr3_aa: CASSQGSHEQYF

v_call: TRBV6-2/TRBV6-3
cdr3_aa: CASSPTTRGGQPQHF

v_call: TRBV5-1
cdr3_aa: CASSLKGQAYEQYF

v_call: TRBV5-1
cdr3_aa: CASSLGWGSSGNTIYF

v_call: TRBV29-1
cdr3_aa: CSVGTPGDTQYF

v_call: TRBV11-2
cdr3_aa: CASSSTEGLAGLNEQFF

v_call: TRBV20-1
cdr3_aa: CSARSTGWGNQPQHF

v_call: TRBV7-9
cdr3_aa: CASSLGQVPRPSEQYF

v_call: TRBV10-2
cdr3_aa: CASSENPSGVRDIQYF

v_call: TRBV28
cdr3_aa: CATHGRGRYNEQFF

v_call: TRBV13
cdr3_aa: CASSSGLVAGELFF

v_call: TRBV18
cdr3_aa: CASSPPGSTYEQYF

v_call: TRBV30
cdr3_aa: CAWTERESTYEQYF

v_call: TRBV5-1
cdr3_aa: CASSPLGGFSPLHF

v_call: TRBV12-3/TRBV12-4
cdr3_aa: CASSPIAGNNNEQFF

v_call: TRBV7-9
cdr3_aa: CASSLSDTEAFF

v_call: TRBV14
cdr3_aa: CASSSGTSEPPTDTQYF

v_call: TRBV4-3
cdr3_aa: CASSQGGSAMGGYTF

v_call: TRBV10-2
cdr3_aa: CASSALSGSGDTQYF

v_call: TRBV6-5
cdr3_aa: CASSFPGDRTQYF

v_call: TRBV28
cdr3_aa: CASLQAGADSYEQYF

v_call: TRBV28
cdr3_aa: CASSLRGRSAEQYF

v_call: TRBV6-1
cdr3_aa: CASSEWAGAGTDTQYF

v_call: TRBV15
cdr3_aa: CATSRDLLRSSYEQYF

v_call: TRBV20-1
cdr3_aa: CSASPGFFSFF

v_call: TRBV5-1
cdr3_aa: CASSSRDKLYNEQFF

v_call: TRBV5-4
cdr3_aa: CASSPLPGLSNTGELFF

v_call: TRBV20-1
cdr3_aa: CSAVNRVLEDTDTQYF

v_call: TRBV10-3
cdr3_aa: CAIRPGEGAVYEQYF

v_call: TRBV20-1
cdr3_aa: CSATRASGSTDTQYF

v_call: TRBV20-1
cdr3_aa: CSAPNRQGEGEKLFF

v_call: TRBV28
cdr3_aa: CASSSYRQGFDF

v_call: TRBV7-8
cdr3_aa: CASTPRRVDTQYF

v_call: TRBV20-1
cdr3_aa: CSARDLWAETQYF

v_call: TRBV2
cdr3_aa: CASSASGVTYNEQFF

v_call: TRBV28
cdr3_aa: CASSFWHNTEAFF

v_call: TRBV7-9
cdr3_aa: CASSRTGGNTEAFF